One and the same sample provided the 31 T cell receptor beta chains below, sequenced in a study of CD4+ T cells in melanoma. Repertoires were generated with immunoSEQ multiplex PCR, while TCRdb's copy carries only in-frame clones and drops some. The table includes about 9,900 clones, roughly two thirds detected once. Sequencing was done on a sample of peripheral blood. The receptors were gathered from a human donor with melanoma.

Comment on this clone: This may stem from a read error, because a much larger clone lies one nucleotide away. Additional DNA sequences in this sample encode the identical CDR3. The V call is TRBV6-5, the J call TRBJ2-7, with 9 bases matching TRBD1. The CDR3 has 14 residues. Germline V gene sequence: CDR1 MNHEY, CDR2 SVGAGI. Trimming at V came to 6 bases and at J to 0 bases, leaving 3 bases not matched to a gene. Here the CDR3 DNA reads TGTGCCAGCAGCCCGGGACAGGGCTCCTACGAGCAGTACTTC. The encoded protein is CASSPGQGSYEQYF.

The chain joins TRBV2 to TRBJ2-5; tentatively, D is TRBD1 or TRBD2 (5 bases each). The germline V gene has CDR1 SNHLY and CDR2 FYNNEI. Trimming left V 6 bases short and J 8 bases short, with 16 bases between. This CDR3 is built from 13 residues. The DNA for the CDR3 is TGTGCCAGCAGCCCCGGGGTAGGGGACACCCAGTACTTC. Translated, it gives CASSPGVGDTQYF. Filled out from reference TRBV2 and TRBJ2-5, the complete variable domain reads EPEVTQTPSHQVTQMGQEVILRCVPISNHLYFYWYRQILGQKVEFLVSFYNNEISEKSEIFDDQFSVERPDGSNFTLKIRSTKLEDSAMYFCASSPGVGDTQYFGPGTRLLVL.

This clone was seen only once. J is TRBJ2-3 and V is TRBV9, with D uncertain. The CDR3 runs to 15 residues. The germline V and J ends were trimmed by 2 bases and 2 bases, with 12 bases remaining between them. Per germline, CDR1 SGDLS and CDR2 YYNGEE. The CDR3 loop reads CASSVTVVPTDTQYF. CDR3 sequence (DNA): TGTGCCAGCAGCGTGACGGTGGTCCCCACAGATACGCAGTATTTT. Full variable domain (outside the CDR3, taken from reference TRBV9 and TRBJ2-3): DSGVTQTPKHLITATGQRVTLRCSPRSGDLSVYWYQQSLDQGLQFLIQYYNGEERAKGNILERFSAQQFPDLHSELNLSSLELGDSALYFCASSVTVVPTDTQYFGPGTRLTVL.

The DNA for the CDR3 is TGTGCCAGCAGTGAACACGGGGCGCTTACAGATGAGCAGTTCTTC. Translation: CASSEHGALTDEQFF. The chain uses TRBV2 and TRBJ2-1, with D perhaps matching TRBD1 or TRBD2 (5 bases each). The CDR3 spans 15 residues. V was pared by 2 bases and J by 8 bases, with 16 bases between. Germline loops: CDR1 SNHLY, CDR2 FYNNEI. The full variable domain, rest sourced from reference TRBV2 and TRBJ2-1, is EPEVTQTPSHQVTQMGQEVILRCVPISNHLYFYWYRQILGQKVEFLVSFYNNEISEKSEIFDDQFSVERPDGSNFTLKIRSTKLEDSAMYFCASSEHGALTDEQFFGPGTRLTVL.

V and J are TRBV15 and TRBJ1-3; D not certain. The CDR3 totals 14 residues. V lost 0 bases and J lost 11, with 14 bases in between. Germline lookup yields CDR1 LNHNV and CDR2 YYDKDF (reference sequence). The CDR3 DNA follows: TGTGCCACCAGCAGAGACCGGGGAGGGAGACCCATATATTTT. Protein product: CATSRDRGGRPIYF.

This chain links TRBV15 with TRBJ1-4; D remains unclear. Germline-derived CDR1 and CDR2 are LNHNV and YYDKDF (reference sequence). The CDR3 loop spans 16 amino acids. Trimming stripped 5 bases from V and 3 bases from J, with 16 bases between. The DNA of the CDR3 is TGTGCCACCAGCCTGACTGTTTTGAGTCCTAATGAAAAACTGTTTTTT. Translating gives CATSLTVLSPNEKLFF.

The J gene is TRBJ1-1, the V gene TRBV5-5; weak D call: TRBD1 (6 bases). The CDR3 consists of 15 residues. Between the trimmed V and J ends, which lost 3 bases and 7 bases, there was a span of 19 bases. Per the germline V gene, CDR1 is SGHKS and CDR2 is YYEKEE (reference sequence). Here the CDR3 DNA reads TGTGCCAGCAGCTCTTACCCGAGGGACATCCTTGAAGCTTTCTTT. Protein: CASSSYPRDILEAFF.

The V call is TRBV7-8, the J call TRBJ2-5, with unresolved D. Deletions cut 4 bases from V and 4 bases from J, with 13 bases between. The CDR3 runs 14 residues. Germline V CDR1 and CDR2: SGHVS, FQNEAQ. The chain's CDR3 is CASSWVGIGETQYF. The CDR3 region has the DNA TGTGCCAGCAGCTGGGTGGGTATTGGAGAGACCCAGTACTTC.

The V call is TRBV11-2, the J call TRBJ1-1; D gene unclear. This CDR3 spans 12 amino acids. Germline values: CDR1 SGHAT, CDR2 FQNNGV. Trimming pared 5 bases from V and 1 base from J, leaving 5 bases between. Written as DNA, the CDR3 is TGTGCCAGCAGCGGGCGGAACACTGAAGCTTTCTTT. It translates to CASSGRNTEAFF.

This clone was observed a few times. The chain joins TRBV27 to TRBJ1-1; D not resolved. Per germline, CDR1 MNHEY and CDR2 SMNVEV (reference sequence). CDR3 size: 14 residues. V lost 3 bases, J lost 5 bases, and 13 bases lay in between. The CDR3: CASSFSPGRTEAFF. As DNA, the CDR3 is TGTGCCAGCAGTTTTTCCCCGGGTCGGACTGAAGCTTTCTTT.

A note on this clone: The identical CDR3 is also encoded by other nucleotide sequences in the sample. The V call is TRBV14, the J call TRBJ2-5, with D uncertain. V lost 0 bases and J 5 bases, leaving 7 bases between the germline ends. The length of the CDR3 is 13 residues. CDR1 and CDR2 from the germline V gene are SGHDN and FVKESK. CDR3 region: CASSQDRLETQYF. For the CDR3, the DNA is TGTGCCAGCAGCCAAGATCGCTTGGAGACCCAGTACTTC.

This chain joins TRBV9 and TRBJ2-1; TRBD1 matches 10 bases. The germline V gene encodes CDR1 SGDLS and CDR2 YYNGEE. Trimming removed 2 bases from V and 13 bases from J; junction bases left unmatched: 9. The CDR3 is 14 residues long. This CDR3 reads CASSVTTDRGKQFF. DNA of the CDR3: TGTGCCAGCAGCGTGACGACGGACAGGGGGAAACAGTTCTTC.

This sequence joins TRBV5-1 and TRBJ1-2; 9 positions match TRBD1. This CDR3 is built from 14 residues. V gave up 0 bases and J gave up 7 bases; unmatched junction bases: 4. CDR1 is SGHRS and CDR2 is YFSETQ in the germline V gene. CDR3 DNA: TGCGCCAGCAGCTTGGGACAGGGGGAACTTGGCTACACCTTC. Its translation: CASSLGQGELGYTF.

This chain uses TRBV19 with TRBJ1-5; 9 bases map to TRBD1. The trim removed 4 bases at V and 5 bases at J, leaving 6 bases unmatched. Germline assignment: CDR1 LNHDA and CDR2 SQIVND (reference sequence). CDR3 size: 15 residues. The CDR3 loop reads CASSTRTGGYQPQHF. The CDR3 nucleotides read TGTGCCAGTAGTACCCGAACAGGGGGCTATCAGCCCCAGCATTTT.

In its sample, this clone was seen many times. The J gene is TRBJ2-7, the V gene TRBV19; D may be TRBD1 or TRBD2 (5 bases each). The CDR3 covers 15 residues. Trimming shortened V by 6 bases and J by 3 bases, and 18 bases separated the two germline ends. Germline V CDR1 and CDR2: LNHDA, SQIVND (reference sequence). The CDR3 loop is CASSPGPGAHYEQYF. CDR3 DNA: TGTGCCAGTAGCCCAGGGCCCGGGGCCCACTACGAGCAGTACTTC. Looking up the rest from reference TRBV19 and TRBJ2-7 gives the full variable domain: DGGITQSPKYLFRKEGQNVTLSCEQNLNHDAMYWYRQDPGQGLRLIYYSQIVNDFQKGDIAEGYSVSREKKESFPLTVTSAQKNPTAFYLCASSPGPGAHYEQYFGPGTRLTVT.

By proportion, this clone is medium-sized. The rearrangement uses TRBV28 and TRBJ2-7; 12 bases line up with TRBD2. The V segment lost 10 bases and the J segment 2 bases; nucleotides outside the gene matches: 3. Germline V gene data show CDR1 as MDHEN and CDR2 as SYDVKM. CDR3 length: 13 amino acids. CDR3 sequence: CATRTSGAYEQYF. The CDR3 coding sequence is TGTGCCACCCGGACTAGCGGGGCCTACGAGCAGTACTTC.

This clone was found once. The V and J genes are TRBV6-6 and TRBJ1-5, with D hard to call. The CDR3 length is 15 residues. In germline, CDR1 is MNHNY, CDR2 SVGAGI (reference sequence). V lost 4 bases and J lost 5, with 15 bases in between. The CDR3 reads CASSFLVDRHQPQHF. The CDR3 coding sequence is TGTGCCAGCAGTTTTTTGGTGGACCGTCATCAGCCCCAGCATTTT.

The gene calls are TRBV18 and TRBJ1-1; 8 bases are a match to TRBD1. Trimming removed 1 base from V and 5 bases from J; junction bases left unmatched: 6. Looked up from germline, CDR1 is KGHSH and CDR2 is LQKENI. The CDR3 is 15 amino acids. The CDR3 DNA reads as TGTGCCAGCTCACCACGTGGCAGGGGGCAAACTGAAGCTTTCTTT. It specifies CASSPRGRGQTEAFF.

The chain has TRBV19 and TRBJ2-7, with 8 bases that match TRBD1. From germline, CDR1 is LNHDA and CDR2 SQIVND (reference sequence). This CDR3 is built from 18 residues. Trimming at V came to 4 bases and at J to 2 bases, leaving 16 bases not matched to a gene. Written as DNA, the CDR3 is TGTGCCAGTAGTACCGGCCTAATCGGACAGGGCCCCGCCTACGAGCAGTACTTC. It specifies CASSTGLIGQGPAYEQYF. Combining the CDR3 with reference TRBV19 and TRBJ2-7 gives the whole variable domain DGGITQSPKYLFRKEGQNVTLSCEQNLNHDAMYWYRQDPGQGLRLIYYSQIVNDFQKGDIAEGYSVSREKKESFPLTVTSAQKNPTAFYLCASSTGLIGQGPAYEQYFGPGTRLTVT.

Written as DNA, the CDR3 is TGTGCCAGCAGCCTCGCGGGAAGGCTGTTTTTT. This codes for CASSLAGRLFF. The chain carries TRBV2 and TRBJ1-4, with no clear D. Germline V CDR1 and CDR2: SNHLY, FYNNEI. The CDR3 is 11 amino acids. V lost 6 bases and J 14 bases, leaving 13 bases between the germline ends.

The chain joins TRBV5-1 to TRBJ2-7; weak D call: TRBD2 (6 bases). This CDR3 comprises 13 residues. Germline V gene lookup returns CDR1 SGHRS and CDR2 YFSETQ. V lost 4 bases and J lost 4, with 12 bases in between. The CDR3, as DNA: TGCGCCAGCAGCGCGGGACTGCATTACGAGCAGTACTTC. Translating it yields CASSAGLHYEQYF.

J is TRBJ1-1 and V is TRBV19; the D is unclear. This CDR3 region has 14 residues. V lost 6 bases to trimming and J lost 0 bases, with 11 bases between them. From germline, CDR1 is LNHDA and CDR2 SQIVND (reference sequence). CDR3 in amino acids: CASRPENMNTEAFF. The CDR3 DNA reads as TGTGCCAGTAGGCCTGAAAACATGAACACTGAAGCTTTCTTT.

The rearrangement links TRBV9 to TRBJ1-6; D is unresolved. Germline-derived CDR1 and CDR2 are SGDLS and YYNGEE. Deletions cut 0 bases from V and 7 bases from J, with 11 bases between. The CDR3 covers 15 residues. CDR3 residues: CASSVARHENSPLHF. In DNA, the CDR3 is TGTGCCAGCAGCGTAGCCAGGCACGAAAATTCACCCCTCCACTTT.

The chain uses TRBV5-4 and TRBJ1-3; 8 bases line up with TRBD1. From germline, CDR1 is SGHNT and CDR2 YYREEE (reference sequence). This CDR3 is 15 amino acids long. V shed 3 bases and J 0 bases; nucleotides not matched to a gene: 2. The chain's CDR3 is CASSWTGTSGNTIYF. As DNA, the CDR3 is TGTGCCAGCAGCTGGACAGGGACCTCTGGAAACACCATATATTTT.

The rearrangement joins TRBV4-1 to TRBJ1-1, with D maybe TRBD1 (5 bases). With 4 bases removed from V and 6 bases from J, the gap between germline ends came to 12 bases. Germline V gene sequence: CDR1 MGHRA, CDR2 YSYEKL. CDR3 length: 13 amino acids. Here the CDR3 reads CASSPGGLAEAFF. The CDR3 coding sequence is TGCGCCAGCAGCCCCGGGGGGTTGGCTGAAGCTTTCTTT.

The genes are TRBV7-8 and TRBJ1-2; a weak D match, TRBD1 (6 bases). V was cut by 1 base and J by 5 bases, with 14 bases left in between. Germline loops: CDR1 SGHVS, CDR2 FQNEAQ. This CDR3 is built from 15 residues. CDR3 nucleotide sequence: TGTGCCAGCAGCTTAGTGACAGGTCTTGGGTATGGCTACACCTTC. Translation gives CASSLVTGLGYGYTF.

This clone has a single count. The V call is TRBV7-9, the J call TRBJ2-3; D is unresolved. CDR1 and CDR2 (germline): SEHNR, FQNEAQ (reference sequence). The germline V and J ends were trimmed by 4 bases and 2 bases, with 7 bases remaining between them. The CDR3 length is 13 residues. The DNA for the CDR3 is TGTGCCAGCAGCTCTCAACTCACAGATACGCAGTATTTT. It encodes CASSSQLTDTQYF.

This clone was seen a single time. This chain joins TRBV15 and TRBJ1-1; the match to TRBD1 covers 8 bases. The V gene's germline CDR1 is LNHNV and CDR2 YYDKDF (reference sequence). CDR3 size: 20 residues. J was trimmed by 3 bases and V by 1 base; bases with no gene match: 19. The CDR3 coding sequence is TGTGCCACCAGCAGAGCTCCTCGACGGACAGGGTTATCTCGGGACACTGAAGCTTTCTTT. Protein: CATSRAPRRTGLSRDTEAFF. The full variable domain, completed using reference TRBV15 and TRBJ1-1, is DAMVIQNPRYQVTQFGKPVTLSCSQTLNHNVMYWYQQKSSQAPKLLFHYYDKDFNNEADTPDNFQSRRPNTSFCFLDIRSPGLGDTAMYLCATSRAPRRTGLSRDTEAFFGQGTRLTVV.

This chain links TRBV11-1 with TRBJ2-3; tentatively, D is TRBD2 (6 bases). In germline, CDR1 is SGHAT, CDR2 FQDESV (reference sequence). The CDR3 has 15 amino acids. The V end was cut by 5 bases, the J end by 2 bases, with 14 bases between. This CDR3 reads CASSPAGTYTDTQYF. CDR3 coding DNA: TGTGCCAGCAGCCCCGCCGGGACTTACACAGATACGCAGTATTTT.

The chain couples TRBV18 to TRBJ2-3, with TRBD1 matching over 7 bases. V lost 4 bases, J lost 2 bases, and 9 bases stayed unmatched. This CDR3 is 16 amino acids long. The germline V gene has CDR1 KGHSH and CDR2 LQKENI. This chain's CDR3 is CASSRRQGRSTDTQYF. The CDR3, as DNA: TGTGCCAGCTCACGTAGACAGGGACGGTCCACAGATACGCAGTATTTT.

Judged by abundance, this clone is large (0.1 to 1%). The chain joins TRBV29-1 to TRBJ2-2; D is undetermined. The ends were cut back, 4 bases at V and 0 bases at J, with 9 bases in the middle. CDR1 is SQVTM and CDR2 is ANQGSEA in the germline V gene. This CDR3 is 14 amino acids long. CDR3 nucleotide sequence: TGCAGCGTTGTCTGGCAGGCGAACACCGGGGAGCTGTTTTTT. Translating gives CSVVWQANTGELFF.